This T cell receptor beta chain was observed in a study of OX40 agonist ivuxolimab in advanced cancers. On the study more broadly: In this cohort, patients received ivuxolimab, an agonistic anti-OX40 (CD134) antibody. With a range of roughly 20 to 85, age averaged roughly 60 years, and 70% to 85% were male. Partial responses, seen in three patients, involved one hepatocellular carcinoma and two cutaneous melanomas.

The ends lost 2 bases at V and 5 bases at J; junction bases unmatched: 2. Germline V CDR1 and CDR2: MNHEY, SMNVEV (reference sequence). CDR3 length: 15 residues. Produced via immunoSEQ multiplex PCR; TCRdb's table is partial and in-frame only. Altogether 47,000 or so clones are present, about 88% being singletons, with the ten largest covering approximately 10%. The sample was CD4+ or CD8+ T cells sorted from blood, taken in a trial of the OX40 agonist ivuxolimab. This sequence was found in an adult with an advanced solid tumor such as melanoma, head and neck, liver or kidney cancer. The V and J genes are TRBV27 and TRBJ2-2; 10 nucleotides match TRBD1. CDR3 protein: CASSLGQGGTGELFF. The CDR3 DNA reads TGTGCCAGCAGTTTAGGACAGGGGGGGACCGGGGAGCTGTTTTTT.